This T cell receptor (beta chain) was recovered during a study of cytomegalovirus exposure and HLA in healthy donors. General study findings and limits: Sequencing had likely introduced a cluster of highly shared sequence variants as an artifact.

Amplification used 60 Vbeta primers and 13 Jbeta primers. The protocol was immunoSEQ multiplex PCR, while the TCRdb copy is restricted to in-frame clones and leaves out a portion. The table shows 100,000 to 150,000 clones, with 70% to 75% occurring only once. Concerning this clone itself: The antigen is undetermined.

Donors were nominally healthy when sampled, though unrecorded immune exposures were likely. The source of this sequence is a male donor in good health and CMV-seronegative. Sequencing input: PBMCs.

CDR3 in amino acids: CATTMGQGKGGQYF. As DNA, the CDR3 is TGTGCTACAACCATGGGACAGGGGAAGGGAGGGCAGTACTTC. The chain couples TRBV30 to TRBJ2-7; 10 nucleotides align to TRBD1. Germline-derived CDR1 and CDR2 are GTSNPN and SVGIG (reference sequence). This CDR3 contains 14 residues.